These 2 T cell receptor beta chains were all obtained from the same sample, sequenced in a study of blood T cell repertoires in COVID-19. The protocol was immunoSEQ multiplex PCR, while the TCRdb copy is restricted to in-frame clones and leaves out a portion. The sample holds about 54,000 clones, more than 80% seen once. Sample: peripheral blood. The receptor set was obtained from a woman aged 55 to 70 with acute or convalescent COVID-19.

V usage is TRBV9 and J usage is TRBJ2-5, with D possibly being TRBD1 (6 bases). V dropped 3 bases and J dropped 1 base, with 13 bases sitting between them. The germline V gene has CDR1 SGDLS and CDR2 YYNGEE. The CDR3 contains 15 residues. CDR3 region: CASSDLDRPQETQYF. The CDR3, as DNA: TGTGCCAGCAGCGATTTAGACAGGCCCCAAGAGACCCAGTACTTC.

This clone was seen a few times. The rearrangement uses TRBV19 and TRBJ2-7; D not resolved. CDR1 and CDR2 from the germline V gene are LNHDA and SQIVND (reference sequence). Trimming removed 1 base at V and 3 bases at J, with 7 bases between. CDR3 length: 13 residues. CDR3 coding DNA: TGTGCCAGTAGTATAGGTAGCAGCTACGAGCAGTACTTC. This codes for CASSIGSSYEQYF.